These T cell receptor beta chains were read from a single sample in a study of blood T cell repertoires in COVID-19. Method: immunoSEQ multiplex PCR; TCRdb's copy keeps in-frame clones and lacks some. The sample records 25,000 to 35,000 clones, over 75% being singletons. The sample consisted of peripheral blood. The receptors were gathered from a human donor in a cohort sampled during active COVID-19. Each CDR3 is given with its conserved first and last residue. Each record gives: V gene, D gene, clone size, J gene, CDR3 DNA, CDR3 protein. The D gene is left open where the match is weak. Only part of the rows carry a size: once, few, many, or a class if the clone is expanded.

>TRBV5-1|TRBD2|NA|TRBJ2-5
TGCGCCAGCAGCTTTTCGCGGGGGAAATTGGAGACCCAGTACTTC
CASSFSRGKLETQYF
>TRBV9|NA|NA|TRBJ1-2
TGTGCCAGCAGCGTAGGGCAGGATAACTATGGCTACACCTTC
CASSVGQDNYGYTF
>TRBV11-1|NA|NA|TRBJ2-7
TGTGCCAGCAGCTCCGGCCAGGTTTCCTACGAGCAGTACTTC
CASSSGQVSYEQYF
>TRBV6-5|NA|NA|TRBJ2-3
TGTGCCAGCCTATCCGGGGGGCTGACCACAGATACGCAGTATTTT
CASLSGGLTTDTQYF
>TRBV6-6|NA|NA|TRBJ2-3
TGTGCCAGCAGAGAGGATACGCAGTATTTT
CASREDTQYF
>TRBV18|NA|few|TRBJ1-2
TGTGCCAGCTCACCGAGCAGGGGTAACTATGGCTACACCTTC
CASSPSRGNYGYTF
>TRBV5-1|NA|NA|TRBJ2-5
TGCGCCAGCAGCTTGAGGGCAGGGCAAGAGACCCAGTACTTC
CASSLRAGQETQYF
>TRBV7-3|NA|NA|TRBJ2-3
TGTGCCAGCAGCCCCCGGGGGGCGGGGACGCAGTATTTT
CASSPRGAGTQYF
>TRBV5-1|NA|once|TRBJ2-5
TGCGCCAGCAGCCAGGGGACCTGGGAGCAGTACTTC
CASSQGTWEQYF
>TRBV5-6|NA|NA|TRBJ2-5
TGTGCCAGCAGCTTGTTCGGCAGGGGGGTTGAGACCCAGTACTTC
CASSLFGRGVETQYF
>TRBV4-1|TRBD1|NA|TRBJ2-2
TGCGCCAGCAGCCTCGGGACAGGGGGCGACACCGGGGAGCTGTTTTTT
CASSLGTGGDTGELFF
>TRBV15|NA|NA|TRBJ1-1
TGTGCCACCAGCAGAGATCCCAGGGATCGAGAAGCTTTCTTT
CATSRDPRDREAFF
>TRBV24-1|NA|NA|TRBJ2-7
TGTGCCACCAGTGATTGGGACAACTACGAGCAGTACTTC
CATSDWDNYEQYF
>TRBV30|NA|NA|TRBJ2-7
TGTGCCTGGAGTGACGTCGCCGAGGGAAGCGAGCAGTACTTC
CAWSDVAEGSEQYF
>TRBV9|NA|few|TRBJ1-1
TGTGCCAGCAGCGTAACAGGGAACACTGAAGCTTTCTTT
CASSVTGNTEAFF
>TRBV7-6|TRBD1|NA|TRBJ2-5
TGTGCCAGCAGCTTAGGGGGGACAGCCCAAGAGACCCAGTACTTC
CASSLGGTAQETQYF
>TRBV5-4|NA|NA|TRBJ1-1
TGTGCCACCCTACCTGACAGCTTGAACACTGAAGCTTTCTTT
CATLPDSLNTEAFF
>TRBV7-2|NA|NA|TRBJ1-1
TGTGCCAGCAGCTTACAGGCGACGTCAGTCATGAACACTGAAGCTTTCTTT
CASSLQATSVMNTEAFF
>TRBV9|TRBD1|NA|TRBJ2-7
TGTGCCAGCAGCGTAGTCGGGACAGGGGGAGGCAAGCAGTACTTC
CASSVVGTGGGKQYF
>TRBV16|NA|once|TRBJ1-5
TGTGCCAGCAGCCAATCGGGGGCCTCTCCCCAGCATTTT
CASSQSGASPQHF
>TRBV6-2/TRBV6-3|TRBD1|NA|TRBJ2-7
TGTGCCAGCAGTTCAATCCGGGACAGCTCCTACGAGCAGTACTTC
CASSSIRDSSYEQYF
>TRBV7-2|TRBD2|NA|TRBJ2-1
TGTGCCAGCAGTGGACTAGCGGTCAATGAGCAGTTCTTC
CASSGLAVNEQFF
>TRBV7-2|NA|NA|TRBJ1-6
TGTGCCAGCAGCTTCATGGGGCAGGCCCTCCACTTT
CASSFMGQALHF
>TRBV5-5|NA|once|TRBJ1-3
TGTGCCAGCAGCTTGTGGGAGTCTGGAAACACCATATATTTT
CASSLWESGNTIYF
>TRBV7-2|TRBD2|NA|TRBJ2-7
TGTGCCAGCAGCCTTAGCCCGGGAGGGGACGAGCAGTACTTC
CASSLSPGGDEQYF
>TRBV5-1|TRBD1|NA|TRBJ1-2
TGCGCCAGCAGCGCGGACAGGGGTGGCTATGGCTACACCTTC
CASSADRGGYGYTF
>TRBV5-1|NA|NA|TRBJ2-3
TGCGCCAGCAGCTTCGGAGGGTCTAGCACAGATACGCAGTATTTT
CASSFGGSSTDTQYF
>TRBV30|NA|NA|TRBJ1-5
TGTGCCTGGAGTGTCGGTTCCTATAGCAATCAGCCCCAGCATTTT
CAWSVGSYSNQPQHF
>TRBV3-1/TRBV3-2|TRBD1|NA|TRBJ1-2
TGTGCCAGCAGCCACAGGGGGTCCTATGGCTACACCTTC
CASSHRGSYGYTF
>TRBV5-1|TRBD2|NA|TRBJ2-1
TGCGCCAGCAGGTCTCAAGCGGGGGGTTACAATGAGCAGTTCTTC
CASRSQAGGYNEQFF
>TRBV10-3|NA|once|TRBJ1-5
TGTGCCATCAGTGAGTTCAGTAATCAGCCCCAGCATTTT
CAISEFSNQPQHF
>TRBV5-4|TRBD2|NA|TRBJ2-3
TGTGCCAGCAGCACTAGGACTAGCGGGTTAGATACGCAGTATTTT
CASSTRTSGLDTQYF
>TRBV18|NA|NA|TRBJ1-6
TGTGCCAGCTCACCAGACAGTTTTAATTCACCCCTCCACTTT
CASSPDSFNSPLHF
>TRBV12-3/TRBV12-4|NA|NA|TRBJ1-2
TGTGCCAGCAGTTACAGGGAGGGCTATGGCTACACCTTC
CASSYREGYGYTF
>TRBV7-2|TRBD1|NA|TRBJ2-7
TGTGCCAGCAGCTTTTACAGGGGTACAGGCTACGAGCAGTACTTC
CASSFYRGTGYEQYF
>TRBV7-2|NA|NA|TRBJ2-7
TGTGGTACGAGGAGAGGGGGGGCCTACGAGCAGTACTTC
CGTRRGGAYEQYF
>TRBV11-1|TRBD1|NA|TRBJ2-5
TGTGCCAGCAGCCCCGGGACAGGGAAGGAGACCCAGTACTTC
CASSPGTGKETQYF
>TRBV6-2/TRBV6-3|TRBD1|once|TRBJ1-2
TGTGCCAGCCGCCCGGGACAGTTAAAGTATGGCTACACCTTC
CASRPGQLKYGYTF
>TRBV24-1|TRBD1|once|TRBJ2-5
TGTGCCACCAGTGATAGGGACAGGGTAGAGGAGACCCAGTACTTC
CATSDRDRVEETQYF
>TRBV14|NA|NA|TRBJ1-3
TGTGCCAGCAGCCAAAACAGGGCCTCTGGAAACACCATATATTTT
CASSQNRASGNTIYF
>TRBV7-9|NA|NA|TRBJ1-2
TGTGCCAGCAGCCCCCCCGAGACGACTTGGTCTTATGGCTACACCTTC
CASSPPETTWSYGYTF
>TRBV7-2|TRBD2|NA|TRBJ2-7
TGTGCCAGCAGCTTAGCGGGGGGGTACTACGAGCAGTACTTC
CASSLAGGYYEQYF
>TRBV6-4|NA|NA|TRBJ1-2
TGTGCCAGCTCAGTCAGCACAGGCTATGGCTACACCTTC
CASSVSTGYGYTF
>TRBV5-6|TRBD1|NA|TRBJ1-2
TGTGCCAGCAGAGGGGACAGTAAGAACTATGGCTACACCTTC
CASRGDSKNYGYTF
>TRBV7-9|NA|NA|TRBJ2-2
TGTGCCAGCAGCTTAGAAGGGGCCGGGGAGCTGTTTTTT
CASSLEGAGELFF